This T cell receptor beta chain was recorded in a study of beta chain features in type 1 diabetes. With regard to this clone: Its matching antigen is unknown.

Reverse transcription of all isolated RNA meant that expressed TCRB transcripts were sequenced. TCRdb's table, derived via immunoSEQ multiplex PCR, lists solely in-frame clones and lacks some. The table has 620,000 or so clones, 15% seen once. Cell sorting via CD45RO/CCR7/CD25/CD127/CD95/CD27 was performed to obtain CD4+ naive, central memory, regulatory and stem cell-like memory cells. The study's findings and limits: Shortening of TCRB CDR3s, moderate but significant, appeared in all four CD4+ subsets of Type 1 diabetes patients. Still unanswered here is whether HLA type influences TCRB rearrangement. The study found fewer insertions and more deletions at VDJ junctions in type 1 diabetes patients.

Germline V gene data show CDR1 as LNHDA and CDR2 as SQIVND (reference sequence). The CDR3 runs 15 residues. Between the trimmed V and J ends, which lost 5 bases and 0 bases, there was a span of 12 bases. The sample consisted of naive CD4+ T cells from blood. The J gene is TRBJ2-3, the V gene TRBV19; D is ambiguous. The clonotype was recovered from a man aged 18 to 30 in good health. CDR3 DNA sequence: TGTGCCAGTAGTCCTAGACAACCTAGCACAGATACGCAGTATTTT. It translates to CASSPRQPSTDTQYF.